This T cell receptor beta chain was retrieved from a study of shared clonotypes between healthy human individuals. Generated by immunoSEQ multiplex PCR, the TCRdb table keeps only in-frame clones and is missing some. The table shows 2,500,000 or so clones, with under 95% occurring only once. General observations from the study: When compared with the clonotypes that were shared by all four sorted-subset donors, the non-shared clonotypes turned out to have lower generation probabilities.

In regard to this clone: Its antigen is unidentified.

Losses at the gene ends were 7 bases for V and 7 bases for J; bases not matched to a gene: 11. CDR3 length: 15 amino acids. The V gene's germline CDR1 is MDHEN and CDR2 SYDVKM. Sequenced input: naive CD4+ T cells from PBMCs. Subset described: CD45RA+ positively selected. The source is a man between 18 and 35 years old in good health. Some clones in this sample may be carry-over from other donors' samples. The chain is built from TRBV28 and TRBJ1-4; 8 nucleotides match TRBD1. The CDR3 DNA sequence: TGTGCCAGCACCCCTCGACAGGGGTGGAGTGAAAAACTGTTTTTT. Amino acid sequence: CASTPRQGWSEKLFF.